The entry below describes one T cell receptor beta chain. Its antigen is still unknown. No much larger clone is present one base from it, and per-base qualities are unavailable. Each collaborating institution followed its own protocols to collect whole blood in K2EDTA tubes. Collaborator samples were shipped for TCRbeta analysis as frozen whole blood, isolated PBMCs, or DNA extracted from either sample type. The sample comes from a study of blood T cell repertoires in COVID-19 (dated by TCRdb to the early 2020s). Some background on the complete study: Collaborator samples came from the United States, Italy and Spain and covered acute and convalescent phases of COVID-19. The material from the prospective study consisted of cDNA or gDNA derived from T cells, B-cell-depleted T cells, or PBMCs. Subjects who had been exposed to COVID-19, were actively infected with it, or had recovered from it provided the deeply sampled blood TCRbeta repertoires that made up the dataset. A freely available public database, intended as a resource for researchers studying the immune response to SARS-CoV-2, is where the repertoires were released. Samples were obtained from the ongoing ImmuneRACE study (first 160 participants) and from 1,000 to 1,500 subjects provided by 6 global collaborators. Nearly every sample came with metadata listing a de-identified subject ID, COVID-19 status, age in years and sex. Where HLA class I and class II types were available, the types were taken from metadata supplied by the sample provider, not from assay-based typing. The full study reports these points: How much clinical and demographic metadata was included differed by source and by participant, and the metadata was provided uncurated.

The CDR3, from cysteine to phenylalanine, totals 15 residues. The DNA shown is the 45-base CDR3, in frame from base 1. V lost 0 bases and J lost 7 bases; the stretch between them is 10 bases long. The germline V gene sets CDR1 to LGHNA and CDR2 to YSLEER. TCRbeta CDR3 regions were amplified from genomic DNA by means of the immunoSEQ Assay, a bias-controlled multiplex PCR. The authors' pipeline ran thus. Nucleated cell counts per sample were estimated from amplification of reference gene primers within the assay. Sequence reads were collapsed and filtered to measure the absolute abundance of every unique TCRbeta CDR3 rearrangement. For each sample, productive Simpson clonality was calculated by taking the square root of Simpson's diversity index across productive rearrangements. TCRdb obtained this table from immuneACCESS and retained in-frame rearrangements with V and J assigned. These tables miss some clones; where compared with another copy, unresolved V genes account for less than half of the shortfall, and the remainder is unexplained. D and trimming come from the DNA, and the V and J calls and clone size come from that table. The sample table shows roughly 70,000 clones, and more than 80% are seen once. 6.9% of the sample is in the top ten clones.

The specimen was peripheral blood. The source is a human donor in a cohort sampled during active COVID-19. Rearrangement joined TRBV4-3 to TRBJ1-6; the D region possibly corresponds to TRBD1 (5 bases align). The DNA sequence is as follows: TGCGCCAGCAGCCAAGAGGGGCAGCCAAATTCACCCCTCCACTTT. It codes for CASSQEGQPNSPLHF.